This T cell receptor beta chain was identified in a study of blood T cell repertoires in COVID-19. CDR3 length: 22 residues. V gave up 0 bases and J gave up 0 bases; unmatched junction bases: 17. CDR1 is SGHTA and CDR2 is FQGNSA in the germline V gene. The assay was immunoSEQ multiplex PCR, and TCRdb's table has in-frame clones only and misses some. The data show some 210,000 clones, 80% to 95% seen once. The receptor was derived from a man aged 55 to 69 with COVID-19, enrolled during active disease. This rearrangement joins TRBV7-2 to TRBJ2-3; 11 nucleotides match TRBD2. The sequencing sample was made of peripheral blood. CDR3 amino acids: CASSLAGVGARLAGSSTDTQYF. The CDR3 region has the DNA TGTGCCAGCAGCTTAGCAGGTGTGGGGGCGCGACTAGCGGGAAGTAGCACAGATACGCAGTATTTT. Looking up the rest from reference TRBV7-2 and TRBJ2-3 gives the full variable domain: GAGVSQSPSNKVTEKGKDVELRCDPISGHTALYWYRQSLGQGLEFLIYFQGNSAPDKSGLPSDRFSAERTGGSVSTLTIQRTQQEDSAVYLCASSLAGVGARLAGSSTDTQYFGPGTRLTVL.